Presented here are 3 T cell receptor beta chains from one specimen sequenced in a study of spatial heterogeneity in lung cancer. Each CDR3 protein gets one entry after TCRdb re-called the 5' RACE reads with MiXCR. The data hold about 38,000 distinct CDR3 sequences, with 4% to 6% observed a single time. Documented time point: sample taken at primary tumor resection. The study sequenced unsorted whole RNA from tumor, nontumor lung or frozen PBMC. Specimen: PBMCs, collected at surgery. Every receptor here comes from a female donor with early-stage non-small cell lung cancer.

This clonotype was seen repeatedly, ten times or more. This chain links TRBV7-2 with TRBJ2-3, with 12 bases matching TRBD2. With 6 bases clipped from V and 3 bases from J, the junction kept 4 bases outside the gene matches. The length of the CDR3 is 15 residues. The germline V gene has CDR1 SGHTA and CDR2 FQGNSA. The CDR3 spells CASRPSGGATDTQYF. CDR3 nucleotides: TGTGCCAGCAGGCCTAGCGGGGGGGCAACAGATACGCAGTATTTT.

This clonotype occurred many times. This rearrangement joins TRBV7-3 to TRBJ2-3; D is unresolved. Trimming left V 5 bases short and J 5 bases short, with 11 bases between. Germline assignment: CDR1 SGHTA and CDR2 FQGTGA. This CDR3 is built from 13 residues. DNA of the CDR3: TGTGCCAGCAGCCATTTCCCACAAGATACGCAGTATTTT. Its translation is CASSHFPQDTQYF.

This clonotype showed up just a few times. This chain connects TRBV19 to TRBJ2-7; D is perhaps TRBD1 (6 bases). The V and J ends lost 0 bases and 2 bases respectively, with 20 bases between them. The CDR3 covers 18 residues. Germline V CDR1 and CDR2: LNHDA, SQIVND (reference sequence). CDR3 loop: CASSIEPPGQGLTYEQYF. CDR3 DNA: TGTGCCAGTAGTATAGAACCCCCGGGGCAGGGGCTTACCTACGAGCAGTACTTC.